Shown below are 9 T cell receptor beta chains from a single sample sequenced in a study of T cells in localized non-small cell lung cancer. The data were produced by immunoSEQ multiplex PCR, yet TCRdb's version contains in-frame clones alone and is incomplete. This table has approximately 67,000 clones, 84% appearing once. Here the sequenced sample was peripheral blood, taken before any cancer treatment. The receptor source for this set is a female donor older than 55 with stage I lung adenocarcinoma.

The CDR3 spells CASSLADTQYF. CDR3 nucleotide sequence: TGTGCCAGCAGCTTAGCAGATACGCAGTATTTT. This chain joins TRBV7-6 and TRBJ2-3; D is unclear. V lost 0 bases and J 5 bases, leaving 0 bases between the germline ends. In germline, CDR1 is SGHVS, CDR2 FNYEAQ. The CDR3 length is 11 residues.

This clone was counted once. Germline is not matched at one junction end, which may reflect a read error. The V call is TRBV7-4, the J call TRBJ2-2; no definite D call. CDR1 and CDR2 (germline): SGHVT, SQSDAQ. The CDR3 is made up of 10 amino acids. In DNA form, the CDR3 reads TGTGCCAGCAGCCGTTTGAGTCGAGGATTT. Amino acids: CASSRLSRGF.

This CDR3 is CASSGLNTEAFF. The CDR3 DNA follows: TGTGCCAGCAGCGGACTAAACACTGAAGCTTTCTTT. V usage is TRBV28 and J usage is TRBJ1-1; D call uncertain. The germline gives CDR1 MDHEN, CDR2 SYDVKM. This CDR3 has 12 residues. The V and J ends lost 6 bases and 2 bases respectively, with 7 bases between them.

The V gene is TRBV6-5, the J gene TRBJ1-5; a possible D gene is TRBD1 (5 bases). The CDR3 spans 14 residues. V lost 6 bases and J 4 bases, leaving 13 bases between the germline ends. Germline CDR1 MNHEY, CDR2 SVGAGI. The CDR3 DNA sequence: TGTGCCAGCAGCCGCGGACATCCGAATCAGCCCCAGCATTTT. It translates to CASSRGHPNQPQHF.

The V call is TRBV19, the J call TRBJ1-2; no firm D call. V was cut by 6 bases and J by 3 bases, with 11 bases left in between. Germline loops: CDR1 LNHDA, CDR2 SQIVND (reference sequence). The CDR3 is 13 residues long. CDR3 residues: CASRRAGDYGYTF. The CDR3 DNA follows: TGTGCCAGTAGGAGGGCCGGTGACTATGGCTACACCTTC.

V and J are TRBV19 and TRBJ1-6; D is undetermined. CDR1 LNHDA and CDR2 SQIVND come from the germline V gene (reference sequence). This CDR3 spans 12 amino acids. V was pared by 2 bases and J by 10 bases, with 6 bases between. CDR3 sequence reads: CASSIRASPLHF. For the CDR3, the DNA is TGTGCCAGTAGTATAAGGGCATCACCCCTCCACTTT.

This clone was seen once. The rearrangement joins TRBV9 to TRBJ1-1; 7 positions agree with TRBD1. CDR1 and CDR2 (germline): SGDLS, YYNGEE. V dropped 0 bases and J dropped 2; count of bases not matched to a gene: 7. The CDR3 spans 16 residues. Written as DNA, the CDR3 is TGTGCCAGCAGCGTAGTAGGGGGCAGGGCCAACACTGAAGCTTTCTTT. Translated, it gives CASSVVGGRANTEAFF.

The gene calls are TRBV5-4 and TRBJ1-4; D is uncertain. CDR1 is SGHNT and CDR2 is YYREEE in the germline V gene (reference sequence). This CDR3 has 14 residues. Trimming shortened V by 4 bases and J by 4 bases, and 11 bases separated the two germline ends. The CDR3 coding sequence is TGTGCCAGCAGCCGAGGGAGGATTAATGAAAAACTGTTTTTT. This translates into CASSRGRINEKLFF.

The genes are TRBV5-1 and TRBJ2-2; 9 nucleotides align to TRBD1. This CDR3 comprises 17 residues. Germline-derived CDR1 and CDR2 are SGHRS and YFSETQ. V lost 5 bases to trimming and J lost 1 base; unmatched junction nucleotides: 9. DNA of the CDR3: TGCGCCAGCAGTAGACCGGGACAGGGTGTGAACACCGGGGAGCTGTTTTTT. Translation: CASSRPGQGVNTGELFF.